This passage covers 12 T cell receptor beta chains from one sample sequenced in a study of blood T cell repertoires in COVID-19 (dated by TCRdb to 2020 to 2022). Libraries were prepared through the immunoSEQ multiplex PCR assay. Imported from immuneACCESS, the table was reduced by TCRdb to in-frame sequences with V and J called. These copies leave out some clones; in studies compared against another copy, an unresolved V gene accounts for under half, and the cause of the remainder is not known. This sample comprises a few hundred thousand clones, roughly 84% of them detected only once. The top ten constitute about 1.5% of the sample. Material: peripheral blood. Receptors originate from a woman in her 40s who had recovered from COVID-19.

The CDR3 is CASRVAGHTIEAFF. The CDR3 DNA follows: TGTGCCAGCAGAGTCGCAGGGCATACAATCGAAGCTTTCTTT. The chain has TRBV28 and TRBJ1-1, with D perhaps matching TRBD1 (5 bases). Trimming shortened V by 6 bases and J by 8 bases, and 19 bases separated the two germline ends. The germline V gene has CDR1 MDHEN and CDR2 SYDVKM. CDR3 length: 14 amino acids.

CDR3 sequence (DNA): TGTGCCAGCAGACTTACTAGCGGGGGGCCCTACAATGAGCAGTTCTTC. Protein: CASRLTSGGPYNEQFF. The V gene is TRBV5-4, the J gene TRBJ2-1, with 12 bases that match TRBD2. Trimming took 5 bases from V and 2 from J; bases not matched to a gene: 5. Germline V gene data show CDR1 as SGHNT and CDR2 as YYREEE (reference sequence). The CDR3 spans 16 residues.

The chain is built from TRBV5-8 and TRBJ1-2; D not certain. Germline CDR1 reads SGHTS; CDR2 reads YDEGEE. Trimming pared 0 bases from V and 3 bases from J, leaving 9 bases between. CDR3 length equals 14 residues. In DNA form, the CDR3 reads TGTGCCAGCAGCTTGGGGTCCGGGGACTATGGCTACACCTTC. Translating it yields CASSLGSGDYGYTF. Based on the CDR3 plus reference TRBV5-8 and TRBJ1-2, the full variable domain is EAGVTQSPTHLIKTRGQQATLRCSPISGHTSVYWYQQALGLGLQFLLWYDEGEERNRGNFPPRFSGRQFPNYSSELNVNALELEDSALYLCASSLGSGDYGYTFGSGTRLTVV.

The V call is TRBV6-5, the J call TRBJ1-5; maybe TRBD1 (5 bases). Germline-derived CDR1 and CDR2 are MNHEY and SVGAGI. V lost 8 bases and J 3 bases, leaving 17 bases between the germline ends. CDR3 size: 15 residues. The CDR3 DNA follows: TGTGCCAGCTCGTCCAGGGCGGAACTCAATCAGCCCCAGCATTTT. Its protein product is CASSSRAELNQPQHF.

This clone was recorded once. V usage is TRBV5-6 and J usage is TRBJ2-2, with D perhaps matching TRBD2 (6 bases). The CDR3 consists of 13 residues. Germline V gene lookup returns CDR1 SGHDT and CDR2 YYEEEE. Trimming pared 2 bases from V and 10 bases from J, leaving 12 bases between. CDR3 in amino acids: CASSFLGEEELFF. CDR3 sequence (DNA): TGTGCCAGCAGCTTTCTGGGGGAGGAGGAGCTGTTTTTT.

J is TRBJ2-4 and V is TRBV28; 8 bases are a match to TRBD2. Trimming at V came to 4 bases and at J to 6 bases, leaving 8 bases not matched to a gene. The CDR3 is 15 amino acids. In germline, CDR1 is MDHEN, CDR2 SYDVKM. For the CDR3, the DNA is TGTGCCAGCAGTTCGACGGGGGGGACCGTAAACATTCAGTACTTC. The encoded protein is CASSSTGGTVNIQYF.

A note on this clone: Different DNA sequences within this sample yield the same CDR3. The chain recombines TRBV5-1 with TRBJ2-2; TRBD1 agrees at 8 bases. There are 15 residues in the CDR3. V lost 4 bases, J lost 1 base, and 3 bases stayed unmatched. CDR1 is SGHRS and CDR2 is YFSETQ in the germline V gene. The CDR3 loop reads CASSLGQGNTGELFF. CDR3 sequence (DNA): TGCGCCAGCAGCCTCGGACAGGGGAACACCGGGGAGCTGTTTTTT.

V is TRBV6-6 and J is TRBJ2-2; possible D gene TRBD1, 5 bases. CDR1 is MNHNY, CDR2 SVGAGI, per germline (reference sequence). V shed 4 bases and J shed 1 base, with 10 bases lying between them. The CDR3 has 15 residues. This CDR3 reads CASSSPTGNTGELFF. The DNA for the CDR3 is TGTGCCAGCAGTTCCCCCACAGGGAACACCGGGGAGCTGTTTTTT.

The chain uses TRBV13 and TRBJ1-3; TRBD1 matches at 7 bases. The V gene end was trimmed by 4 bases and the J gene end by 1 base; junction bases not matched to a gene: 1. CDR3 length equals 14 residues. Germline-derived CDR1 and CDR2 are PRHDT and FYEKMQ (reference sequence). Written as DNA, the CDR3 is TGTGCCAGCAGCTCACAGGGGTCTGGAAACACCATATATTTT. This sequence encodes CASSSQGSGNTIYF.

V is TRBV18 and J is TRBJ2-7; D possibly corresponds to TRBD2 (7 bases). The CDR3 loop spans 17 amino acids. With 3 bases removed from V and 2 bases from J, the gap between germline ends came to 20 bases. The germline gives CDR1 KGHSH, CDR2 LQKENI. CDR3 region: CASSPQGRGTGTYEQYF. The DNA of the CDR3 is TGTGCCAGCTCACCCCAGGGGAGGGGAACCGGCACCTACGAGCAGTACTTC.

DNA of the CDR3: TGCAGCGTTGTCGTCCAGGTCAATCAGCCCCAGCATTTT. Its translation is CSVVVQVNQPQHF. The chain carries TRBV29-1 and TRBJ1-5; no reliable D call. The germline CDR1 and CDR2 sequences are SQVTM and ANQGSEA. Between the trimmed V and J ends, which lost 4 bases and 3 bases, there was a span of 10 bases. The CDR3 length is 13 residues.

This clone was recorded once. The CDR3 bases are TGTGCCTGCTTAGGGGACAGGGTGGGGTCACCCCTCCACTTT. This translates into CACLGDRVGSPLHF. This sequence joins TRBV2 and TRBJ1-6, with TRBD1 identical over 9 bases. Germline V lookup: CDR1 SNHLY, CDR2 FYNNEI. The length of the CDR3 is 14 residues. V was clipped by 11 bases and J by 10 bases; unmatched bases: 12.